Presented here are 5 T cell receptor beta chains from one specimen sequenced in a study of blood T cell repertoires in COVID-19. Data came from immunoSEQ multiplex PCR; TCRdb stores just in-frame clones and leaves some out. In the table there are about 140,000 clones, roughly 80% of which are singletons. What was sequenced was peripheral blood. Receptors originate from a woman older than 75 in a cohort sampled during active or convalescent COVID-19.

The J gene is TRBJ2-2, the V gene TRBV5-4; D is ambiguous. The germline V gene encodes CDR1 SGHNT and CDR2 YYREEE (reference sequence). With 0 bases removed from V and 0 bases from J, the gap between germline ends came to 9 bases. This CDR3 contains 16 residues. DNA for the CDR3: TGTGCCAGCAGCTTGGGAGCTTTGGCGAACACCGGGGAGCTGTTTTTT. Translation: CASSLGALANTGELFF. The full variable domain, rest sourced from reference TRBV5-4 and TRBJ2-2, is ETGVTQSPTHLIKTRGQQVTLRCSSQSGHNTVSWYQQALGQGPQFIFQYYREEENGRGNFPPRFSGLQFPNYSSELNVNALELDDSALYLCASSLGALANTGELFFGEGSRLTVL.

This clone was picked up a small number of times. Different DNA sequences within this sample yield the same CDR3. The DNA of the CDR3 is TGTGCCAGCAGTTACGGGCAGGGGAATACTGAAGCTTTCTTT. Protein: CASSYGQGNTEAFF. This chain links TRBV6-6 with TRBJ1-1, with D perhaps TRBD1 (6 bases). The CDR3 consists of 14 residues. V was trimmed by 2 bases and J by 5 bases, leaving 12 bases between them. Germline V gene data show CDR1 as MNHNY and CDR2 as SVGAGI (reference sequence).

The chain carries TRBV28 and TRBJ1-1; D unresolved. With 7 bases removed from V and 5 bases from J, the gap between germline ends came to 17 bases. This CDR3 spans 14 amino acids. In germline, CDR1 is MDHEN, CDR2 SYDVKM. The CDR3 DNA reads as TGTGCCAGCATCGGAGGACCCGGCTGGACTGAAGCTTTCTTT. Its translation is CASIGGPGWTEAFF.

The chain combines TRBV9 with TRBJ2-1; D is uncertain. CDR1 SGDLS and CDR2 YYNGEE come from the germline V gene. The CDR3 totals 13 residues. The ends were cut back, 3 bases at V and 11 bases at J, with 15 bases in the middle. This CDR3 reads CASSAQDKPKQFF. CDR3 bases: TGTGCCAGCAGCGCCCAAGACAAACCCAAGCAGTTCTTC.

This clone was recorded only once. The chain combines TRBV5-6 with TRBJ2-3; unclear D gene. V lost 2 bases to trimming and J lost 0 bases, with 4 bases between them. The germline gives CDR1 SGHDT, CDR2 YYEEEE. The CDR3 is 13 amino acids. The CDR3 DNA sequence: TGTGCCAGCAGCTTATCTAGCACAGATACGCAGTATTTT. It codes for CASSLSSTDTQYF.